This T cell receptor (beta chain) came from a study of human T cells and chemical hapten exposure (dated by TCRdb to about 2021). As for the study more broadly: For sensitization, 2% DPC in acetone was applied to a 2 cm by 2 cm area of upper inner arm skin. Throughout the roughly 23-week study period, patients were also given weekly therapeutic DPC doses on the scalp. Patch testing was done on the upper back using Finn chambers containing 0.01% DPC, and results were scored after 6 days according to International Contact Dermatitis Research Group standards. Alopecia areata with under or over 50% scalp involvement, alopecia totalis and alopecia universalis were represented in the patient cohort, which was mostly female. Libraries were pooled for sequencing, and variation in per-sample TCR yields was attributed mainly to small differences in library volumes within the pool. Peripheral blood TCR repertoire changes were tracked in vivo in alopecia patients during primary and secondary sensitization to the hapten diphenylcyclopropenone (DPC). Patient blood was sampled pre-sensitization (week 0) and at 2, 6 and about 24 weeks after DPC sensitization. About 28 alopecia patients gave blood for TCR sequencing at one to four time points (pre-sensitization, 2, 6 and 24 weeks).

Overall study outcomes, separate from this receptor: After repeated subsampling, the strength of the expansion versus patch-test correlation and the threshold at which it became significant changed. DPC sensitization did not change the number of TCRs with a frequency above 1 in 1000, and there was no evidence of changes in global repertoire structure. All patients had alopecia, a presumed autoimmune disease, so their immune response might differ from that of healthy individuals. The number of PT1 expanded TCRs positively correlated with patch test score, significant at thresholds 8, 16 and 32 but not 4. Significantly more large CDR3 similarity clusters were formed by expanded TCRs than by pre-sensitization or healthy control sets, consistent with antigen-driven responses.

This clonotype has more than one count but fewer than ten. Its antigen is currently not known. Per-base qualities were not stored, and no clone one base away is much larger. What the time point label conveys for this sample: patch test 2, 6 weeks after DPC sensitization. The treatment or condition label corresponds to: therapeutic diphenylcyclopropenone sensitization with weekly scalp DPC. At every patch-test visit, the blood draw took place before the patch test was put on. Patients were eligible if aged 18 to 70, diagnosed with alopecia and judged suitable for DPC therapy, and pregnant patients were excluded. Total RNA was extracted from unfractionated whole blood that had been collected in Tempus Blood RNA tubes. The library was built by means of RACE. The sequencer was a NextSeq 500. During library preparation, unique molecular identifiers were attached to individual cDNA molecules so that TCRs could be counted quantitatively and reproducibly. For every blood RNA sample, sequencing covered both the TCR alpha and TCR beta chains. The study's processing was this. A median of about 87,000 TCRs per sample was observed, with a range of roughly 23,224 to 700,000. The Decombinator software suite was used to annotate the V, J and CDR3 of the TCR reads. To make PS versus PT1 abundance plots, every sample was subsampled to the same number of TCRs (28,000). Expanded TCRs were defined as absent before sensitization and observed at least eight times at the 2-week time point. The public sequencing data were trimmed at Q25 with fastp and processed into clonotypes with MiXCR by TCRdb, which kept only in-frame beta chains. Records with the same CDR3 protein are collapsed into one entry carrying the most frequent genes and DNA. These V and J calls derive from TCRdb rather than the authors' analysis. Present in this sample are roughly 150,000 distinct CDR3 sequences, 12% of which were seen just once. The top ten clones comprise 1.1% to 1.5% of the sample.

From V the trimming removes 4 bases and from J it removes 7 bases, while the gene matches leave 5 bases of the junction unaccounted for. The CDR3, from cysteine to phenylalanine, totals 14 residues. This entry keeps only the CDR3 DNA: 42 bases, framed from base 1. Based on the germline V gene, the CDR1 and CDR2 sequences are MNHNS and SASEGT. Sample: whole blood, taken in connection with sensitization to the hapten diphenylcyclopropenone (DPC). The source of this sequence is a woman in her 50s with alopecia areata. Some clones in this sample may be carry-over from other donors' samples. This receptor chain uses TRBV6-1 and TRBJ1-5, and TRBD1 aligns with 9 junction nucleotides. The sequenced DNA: TGTGCCAGCAGTGGAACAGGGGGCCGACAGCCCCAGCATTTT. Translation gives CASSGTGGRQPQHF.